The 21 T cell receptor beta chains reported below all come from one sample, sequenced in a study of long-term antiretroviral therapy in people with HIV (dated by TCRdb to about 2022). Sequencing of the TRB variable region was done with the immunoSEQ hsTCRB v3.0 assay at survey level resolution. The clones in this table, taken by TCRdb from immuneACCESS, are in-frame only. Not every clone is retained; where verified, under half of the shortfall comes from an unresolved V gene, and the cause of the rest is unknown. The sample profile shows approximately 30,000 clones; approximately 86% of them were found once. In total, the top ten clones hold roughly 7.6% of the sample. Sequenced here: unsorted PBMCs, sampled 3 years after starting antiretroviral therapy. The receptors were sampled from a middle-aged man with HIV.

This chain connects TRBV9 to TRBJ2-1; D gene uncertain. Germline-derived CDR1 and CDR2 are SGDLS and YYNGEE. With 3 bases removed from V and 3 bases from J, the gap between germline ends came to 4 bases. This CDR3 has 12 residues. The CDR3 DNA is TGTGCCAGCAGCGGGGGCTACAATGAGCAGTTCTTC. Encoded protein: CASSGGYNEQFF.

The chain has TRBV19 and TRBJ2-1, with D uncertain. Germline V gene sequence: CDR1 LNHDA, CDR2 SQIVND (reference sequence). The CDR3 sequence is 13 residues long. Trimming shortened V by 5 bases and J by 7 bases, and 12 bases separated the two germline ends. CDR3 bases: TGTGCCAGTAGTCCCCTGTTCGGAAATGAGCAGTTCTTC. Protein product: CASSPLFGNEQFF.

V and J are TRBV6-5 and TRBJ1-2, with TRBD1 as a possible D gene (5 bases). The germline V gene encodes CDR1 MNHEY and CDR2 SVGAGI. Trimming took off 6 bases at V and 3 bases at J, with 11 bases between the two ends. The CDR3 has 13 amino acids. This CDR3 reads CASSPDSYYGYTF. CDR3 DNA: TGTGCCAGCAGCCCCGACAGCTACTATGGCTACACCTTC.

The V and J genes are TRBV2 and TRBJ2-2, with D perhaps matching TRBD1 (6 bases). Trimming stripped 8 bases from V and 1 base from J, with 8 bases between. This CDR3 has 13 residues. Per germline, CDR1 SNHLY and CDR2 FYNNEI. The CDR3 loop is CASAGVNTGELFF. The DNA of the CDR3 is TGTGCCAGCGCAGGGGTGAACACCGGGGAGCTGTTTTTT.

This chain joins TRBV2 and TRBJ1-6; the D is unclear. CDR1 is SNHLY, CDR2 FYNNEI, per germline. The CDR3 consists of 15 residues. Trimming removed 7 bases at V and 7 bases at J, with 17 bases between. The CDR3 is CASIAEGTRNSPLHF. CDR3 in DNA: TGTGCCAGCATCGCAGAGGGCACGCGGAATTCACCCCTCCACTTT.

Comments on this clone: Other nucleotide sequences in the sample specify the same CDR3. V gene TRBV5-1 combines with J gene TRBJ2-7, with 10 bases lining up with TRBD1. Per the germline V gene, CDR1 is SGHRS and CDR2 is YFSETQ. CDR3 size: 15 residues. Trimming took 2 bases from V and 2 from J; bases not matched to a gene: 4. CDR3 region: CASSLVGQGPYEQYF. The CDR3 DNA sequence: TGCGCCAGCAGCTTAGTGGGACAGGGGCCCTACGAGCAGTACTTC. Combining the CDR3 with reference TRBV5-1 and TRBJ2-7 gives the whole variable domain KAGVTQTPRYLIKTRGQQVTLSCSPISGHRSVSWYQQTPGQGLQFLFEYFSETQRNKGNFPGRFSGRQFSNSRSEMNVSTLELGDSALYLCASSLVGQGPYEQYFGPGTRLTVT.

The gene calls are TRBV9 and TRBJ1-1, with a tentative D call TRBD1 (6 bases). The CDR3 is 17 amino acids. Germline V gene lookup returns CDR1 SGDLS and CDR2 YYNGEE. V was trimmed by 3 bases and J by 3 bases, leaving 21 bases between them. The CDR3 region is CASSADSSLGYYTEAFF. CDR3 bases: TGTGCCAGCAGCGCGGACAGCTCCCTGGGGTATTACACTGAAGCTTTCTTT.

The chain combines TRBV27 with TRBJ2-7, with D unresolved. The CDR3 consists of 13 residues. The germline V gene encodes CDR1 MNHEY and CDR2 SMNVEV (reference sequence). V was pared by 0 bases and J by 5 bases, with 8 bases between. The CDR3 region has the DNA TGTGCCAGCAGTTTATCGATGAACAACGAGCAGTACTTC. It codes for CASSLSMNNEQYF.

This clone came up once. The gene calls are TRBV11-1 and TRBJ1-1; D is perhaps TRBD1 (5 bases). Trimming left V 3 bases short and J 4 bases short, with 9 bases between. This CDR3 comprises 13 residues. CDR1 and CDR2 (germline): SGHAT, FQDESV (reference sequence). The CDR3 sequence is CASSLMGGTEAFF. The CDR3 DNA follows: TGTGCCAGCAGCTTGATGGGGGGCACTGAAGCTTTCTTT.

The CDR3 reads CSATLTDTQYF. The CDR3 DNA is TGCAGTGCCACTTTAACAGATACGCAGTATTTT. This chain connects TRBV20-1 to TRBJ2-3; no definite D call. Germline V gene lookup returns CDR1 DFQATT and CDR2 SNEGSKA (reference sequence). V was shortened by 6 bases and J by 3 bases, with 7 bases between the two germline ends. The CDR3 covers 11 residues.

This clone was found once. The chain uses TRBV5-1 and TRBJ2-1; maybe TRBD1 (6 bases). Germline CDR1 SGHRS, CDR2 YFSETQ. The CDR3 sequence is 15 residues long. With 1 base removed from V and 7 bases from J, the gap between germline ends came to 15 bases. The CDR3 here is CASSLTGQGLNEQFF. In DNA form, the CDR3 reads TGCGCCAGCAGCTTGACGGGACAAGGTTTAAATGAGCAGTTCTTC.

This sequence joins TRBV11-2 and TRBJ2-2; TRBD2 matches at 7 bases. V trimming: 8 bases; J trimming: 6 bases; junction bases outside the gene matches: 9. Germline V CDR1 and CDR2: SGHAT, FQNNGV. The CDR3 loop spans 14 amino acids. CDR3 DNA sequence: TGTGCCAGCTCGGGACTACCCCGGGCCGGGGAGCTGTTTTTT. It encodes CASSGLPRAGELFF.

V is TRBV18 and J is TRBJ1-2, with TRBD1 identical over 7 bases. The CDR3 totals 14 residues. Trimming at V came to 3 bases and at J to 0 bases, leaving 1 base not matched to a gene. CDR1 is KGHSH and CDR2 is LQKENI in the germline V gene. The CDR3 loop is CASSPGTANYGYTF. The CDR3 coding sequence is TGTGCCAGCTCACCCGGGACAGCTAACTATGGCTACACCTTC.

The V and J genes are TRBV5-4 and TRBJ2-2; the D gene is possibly TRBD1 (5 bases). The CDR3 extends over 14 amino acids. Germline V CDR1 and CDR2: SGHNT, YYREEE (reference sequence). Trimming cost V 6 bases and J 7 bases, with 16 bases left between them. The CDR3 is CASTDIHRGGELFF. The CDR3 region has the DNA TGTGCCAGCACGGATATTCATAGGGGCGGGGAGCTGTTTTTT.

This chain joins TRBV7-8 and TRBJ2-7, with TRBD2 matching over 13 bases. The germline V gene has CDR1 SGHVS and CDR2 FQNEAQ. Losses at the gene ends were 5 bases for V and 3 bases for J; bases not matched to a gene: 10. CDR3 length equals 17 residues. The CDR3 loop reads CASSDGTSGIFIYEQYF. In nucleotides, the CDR3 is TGTGCCAGCAGCGACGGGACTAGCGGGATTTTCATCTACGAGCAGTACTTC.

The V gene is TRBV5-1, the J gene TRBJ1-2, with a possible D match to TRBD1 (6 bases). Per germline, CDR1 SGHRS and CDR2 YFSETQ. V shed 4 bases and J shed 6 bases, with 13 bases lying between them. The CDR3 is 13 amino acids. The CDR3 protein is CASSPDSSNGYTF. CDR3 nucleotide sequence: TGCGCCAGCAGCCCGGACAGTTCCAATGGCTACACCTTC.

CDR3 in amino acids: CASSLSAGGAYRRDGYTF. The DNA of the CDR3 is TGTGCCAGCAGCTTGAGCGCTGGGGGGGCTTACCGTCGAGATGGCTACACCTTC. This sequence joins TRBV5-6 and TRBJ1-2, with a possible D match to TRBD1 (6 bases). This CDR3 contains 18 residues. V was shortened by 1 base and J by 6 bases, with 25 bases between the two germline ends. Germline V gene sequence: CDR1 SGHDT, CDR2 YYEEEE.

The chain is built from TRBV7-3 and TRBJ2-3, with 13 bases aligning to TRBD2. This CDR3 is 16 amino acids long. CDR1 and CDR2 (germline): SGHTA, FQGTGA. The V gene end was trimmed by 5 bases and the J gene end by 2 bases; junction bases not matched to a gene: 4. CDR3 DNA: TGTGCCAGCAGCCCGGGACTAGCGGGACCCACAGATACGCAGTATTTT. Its translation is CASSPGLAGPTDTQYF.

The rearrangement joins TRBV27 to TRBJ1-2, with 7 positions matching TRBD1. V lost 5 bases to trimming and J lost 1 base; unmatched junction nucleotides: 19. The CDR3 totals 19 residues. In germline, CDR1 is MNHEY, CDR2 SMNVEV (reference sequence). CDR3 sequence reads: CASSPRPISRQGGNYGYTF. The CDR3 DNA follows: TGTGCCAGCAGTCCACGGCCAATATCAAGACAGGGAGGTAACTATGGCTACACCTTC.

V and J are TRBV19 and TRBJ2-3, with D perhaps matching TRBD2 (5 bases). The V end lost 4 bases, the J end lost 6 bases, and 11 bases lay between the germline ends. Germline V lookup: CDR1 LNHDA, CDR2 SQIVND (reference sequence). This CDR3 has 13 residues. CDR3 sequence: CASSTLLGDTQYF. The CDR3 nucleotides read TGTGCCAGTAGTACGCTACTAGGGGATACGCAGTATTTT.

The chain joins TRBV10-3 to TRBJ1-2; D is perhaps TRBD1 (5 bases). The CDR3 loop spans 13 amino acids. Trimming left V 3 bases short and J 8 bases short, with 13 bases between. CDR1 is ENHRY and CDR2 is SYGVKD in the germline V gene. The CDR3 bases are TGTGCCATCAGTGACCAGTGGACATACGGCTACACCTTC. It encodes CAISDQWTYGYTF.